A selection of T cell receptor beta chains follows, all from one sample in a study of blood T cell repertoires in COVID-19. TCRdb's table, derived via immunoSEQ multiplex PCR, lists solely in-frame clones and lacks some. The sample yields about 350,000 clones, around 91% seen once. Specimen: peripheral blood. The receptors originated from a woman under 30 who had recovered from COVID-19. The CDR3 runs from the conserved cysteine through the conserved F or W. The D gene is left open where the match is weak. A clone size is listed for some rows: how often the clone was seen (once, few, many), or a class if it is expanded.

d_call: .
clone_size: .
v_call: TRBV11-2
j_call: TRBJ2-3
cdr3_nt: TGTGCCAGCAGCTTGGGTGACAGGGAGGAGAGAGATACGCAGTATTTT
cdr3_aa: CASSLGDREERDTQYF

d_call: TRBD2
clone_size: .
v_call: TRBV11-3
j_call: TRBJ2-1
cdr3_nt: TGTGCCAGCAGCTTAGGGGCGGGAGGCCTTTACAATGAGCAGTTCTTC
cdr3_aa: CASSLGAGGLYNEQFF

d_call: .
clone_size: .
v_call: TRBV2
j_call: TRBJ2-3
cdr3_nt: TGTGCCAGCAGCTTCGGACTCGGGAACACGCAGTATTTT
cdr3_aa: CASSFGLGNTQYF

d_call: TRBD1
clone_size: .
v_call: TRBV2
j_call: TRBJ1-5
cdr3_nt: TGTGCCAGCAGTGAGGCGACAGGGGCCTTTTCGGGGGATAGCAATCAGCCCCAGCATTTT
cdr3_aa: CASSEATGAFSGDSNQPQHF

d_call: .
clone_size: .
v_call: TRBV4-2
j_call: TRBJ1-5
cdr3_nt: TGTGCCAGCAGCCCATCTGGGGGGAACAATCAGCCCCAGCATTTT
cdr3_aa: CASSPSGGNNQPQHF

d_call: .
clone_size: .
v_call: TRBV29-1
j_call: TRBJ1-1
cdr3_nt: TGCAGCGGCACGGACACTGAAGCTTTCTTT
cdr3_aa: CSGTDTEAFF

d_call: TRBD2
clone_size: .
v_call: TRBV6-2/TRBV6-3
j_call: TRBJ2-3
cdr3_nt: TGTGCCAGCAGCCAACTAGCGGGAAGTACGGATACGCAGTATTTT
cdr3_aa: CASSQLAGSTDTQYF

d_call: .
clone_size: once
v_call: TRBV19
j_call: TRBJ1-1
cdr3_nt: TGTGCCAGTGGCCAAACAGGGAAGGCCACTGAAGCTTTCTTT
cdr3_aa: CASGQTGKATEAFF

d_call: .
clone_size: .
v_call: TRBV7-8
j_call: TRBJ1-1
cdr3_nt: TGTGCCAGCAGCTTGATAGGGGCAGTCGGAGAAGCTTTCTTT
cdr3_aa: CASSLIGAVGEAFF

d_call: TRBD2
clone_size: .
v_call: TRBV7-2
j_call: TRBJ2-6
cdr3_nt: TGTGCCAGCAGCCCGGGGGGTGGAGCCAACGTCCTGACTTTC
cdr3_aa: CASSPGGGANVLTF

d_call: .
clone_size: .
v_call: TRBV5-1
j_call: TRBJ1-3
cdr3_nt: TGCGCCAGCAGCTTGGCAATAGGGAGCTCTGGAAACACCATATATTTT
cdr3_aa: CASSLAIGSSGNTIYF

d_call: TRBD2
clone_size: .
v_call: TRBV10-1
j_call: TRBJ2-1
cdr3_nt: TGCGCCAGCAGTGACCCCGGGAGGGGGGAGCAGTTCTTC
cdr3_aa: CASSDPGRGEQFF

d_call: .
clone_size: once
v_call: TRBV11-3
j_call: TRBJ2-2
cdr3_nt: TGTGCCAGCAGCTTCTGGGGGGAGAGCCCCGACACCGGGGAGCTGTTTTTT
cdr3_aa: CASSFWGESPDTGELFF

d_call: .
clone_size: .
v_call: TRBV1
j_call: TRBJ2-3
cdr3_nt: TGCACCACCCTCCCGGATACGCAGTATTTT
cdr3_aa: CTTLPDTQYF

d_call: TRBD1
clone_size: .
v_call: TRBV19
j_call: TRBJ1-1
cdr3_nt: TGTGCCAGTAGACCGGGCCTCAGACAGGGGGCGAACACTGAAGCTTTCTTT
cdr3_aa: CASRPGLRQGANTEAFF

d_call: .
clone_size: .
v_call: TRBV19
j_call: TRBJ1-3
cdr3_nt: TGTGCCAGTAGTATAGTAGGGGACACTTCTGGAAACACCATATATTTT
cdr3_aa: CASSIVGDTSGNTIYF

d_call: .
clone_size: .
v_call: TRBV19
j_call: TRBJ2-4
cdr3_nt: TGTGCCAGTAGTATTACAGGGTGGTCAAACATTCAGTACTTC
cdr3_aa: CASSITGWSNIQYF

d_call: TRBD1
clone_size: .
v_call: TRBV27
j_call: TRBJ1-5
cdr3_nt: TGTGCCAGCAGTCCCCAGGGGGCGATAAATATAAATAGCAATCAGCCCCAGCATTTT
cdr3_aa: CASSPQGAININSNQPQHF

d_call: .
clone_size: .
v_call: TRBV7-9
j_call: TRBJ1-1
cdr3_nt: TGTGCCAGCAGCCCCCCGGGCCCGGGGGAAGCTTTCTTT
cdr3_aa: CASSPPGPGEAFF

d_call: .
clone_size: .
v_call: TRBV4-3
j_call: TRBJ1-6
cdr3_nt: TGCGCCAGCAGCCAAGGGCAGGGTAGTTCACCCCTCCACTTT
cdr3_aa: CASSQGQGSSPLHF

d_call: TRBD1
clone_size: .
v_call: TRBV3-1/TRBV3-2
j_call: TRBJ2-5
cdr3_nt: TGTGCCAGCAGCCGTTTAACTGGGACAGGGAGGGACTTC
cdr3_aa: CASSRLTGTGRDF

d_call: TRBD1
clone_size: .
v_call: TRBV11-2
j_call: TRBJ1-5
cdr3_nt: TGTGCCAGCAGCCCGCTCACGGGGACAGGCCTTCATCAGCCCCAGCATTTT
cdr3_aa: CASSPLTGTGLHQPQHF

d_call: TRBD2
clone_size: once
v_call: TRBV29-1
j_call: TRBJ2-3
cdr3_nt: TGCAGCGTTGGCGGACTAGCGGGGAGCACAGATACGCAGTATTTT
cdr3_aa: CSVGGLAGSTDTQYF

d_call: .
clone_size: .
v_call: TRBV2
j_call: TRBJ1-4
cdr3_nt: TGTGCCAGCGGCGACCCGGGACAATGGAATGAAAAACTGTTTTTT
cdr3_aa: CASGDPGQWNEKLFF

d_call: .
clone_size: .
v_call: TRBV19
j_call: TRBJ1-5
cdr3_nt: TGTGCCAGTAGTATAGAGCCCGAAGGATTTCCGGGGGCCCAGCATTTT
cdr3_aa: CASSIEPEGFPGAQHF

d_call: .
clone_size: .
v_call: TRBV6-2/TRBV6-3
j_call: TRBJ1-5
cdr3_nt: TGTGCCAGCAGCGAATACGGACGGGGAAATCAGCCCCAGCATTTT
cdr3_aa: CASSEYGRGNQPQHF

d_call: TRBD1
clone_size: .
v_call: TRBV4-3
j_call: TRBJ2-1
cdr3_nt: TGCGCCAGCAGCCAAGATGTGCGTCAGGGGGCGCATTATGAGCAGTTCTTC
cdr3_aa: CASSQDVRQGAHYEQFF